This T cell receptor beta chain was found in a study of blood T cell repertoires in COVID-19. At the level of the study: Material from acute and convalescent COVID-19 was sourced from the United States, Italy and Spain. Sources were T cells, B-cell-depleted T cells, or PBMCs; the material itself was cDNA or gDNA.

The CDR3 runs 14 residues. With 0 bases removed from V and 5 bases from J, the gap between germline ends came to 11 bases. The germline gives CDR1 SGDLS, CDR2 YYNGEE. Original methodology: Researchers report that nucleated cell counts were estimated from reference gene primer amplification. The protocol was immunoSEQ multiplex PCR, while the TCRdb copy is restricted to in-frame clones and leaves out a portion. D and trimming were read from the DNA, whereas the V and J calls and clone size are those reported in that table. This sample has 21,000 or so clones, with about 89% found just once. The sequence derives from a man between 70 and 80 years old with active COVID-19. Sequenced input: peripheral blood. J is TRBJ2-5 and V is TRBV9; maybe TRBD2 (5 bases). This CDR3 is CASSVATTGETQYF. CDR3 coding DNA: TGTGCCAGCAGCGTAGCGACTACTGGGGAGACCCAGTACTTC.